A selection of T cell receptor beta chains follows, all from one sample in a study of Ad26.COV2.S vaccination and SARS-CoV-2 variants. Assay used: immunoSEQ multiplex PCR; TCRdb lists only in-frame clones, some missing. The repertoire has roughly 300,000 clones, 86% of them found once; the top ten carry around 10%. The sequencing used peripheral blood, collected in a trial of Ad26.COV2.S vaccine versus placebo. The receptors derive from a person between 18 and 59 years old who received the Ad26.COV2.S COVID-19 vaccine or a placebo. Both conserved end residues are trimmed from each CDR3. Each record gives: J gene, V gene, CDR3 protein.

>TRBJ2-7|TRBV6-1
ASSVPRRRGVNEQY
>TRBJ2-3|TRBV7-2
ASSRLAGGSDTQY
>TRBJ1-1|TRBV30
AWSSGVNTEAF
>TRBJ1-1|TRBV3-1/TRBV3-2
ASSQDTGVNTEAF
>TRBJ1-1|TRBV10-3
AISAPGGRGEAF
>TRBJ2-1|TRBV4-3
ASSPGLVSSSYNEQF
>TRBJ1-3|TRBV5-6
ASSWGTHSGNTIY
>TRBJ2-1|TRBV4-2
ASSQEEGARGNEQF
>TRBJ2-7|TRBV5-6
ASSFGSPTYEQY
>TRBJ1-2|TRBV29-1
SVWTGAEDYGYT
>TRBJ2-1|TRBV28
ASSSASVGKTAAYNEQF
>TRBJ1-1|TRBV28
ASTQPLRNTEAF
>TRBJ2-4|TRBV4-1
ASSQDGGLAKNIQY
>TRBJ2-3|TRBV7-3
ASSAGLGGTDTQY
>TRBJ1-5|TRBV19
ASRQGNQPQH
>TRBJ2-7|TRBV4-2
ASSQAPGLVSYEQY
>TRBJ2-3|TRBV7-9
ASSLAALAGVTDTQY
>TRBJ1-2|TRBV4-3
ASSHSGQERANYGYT
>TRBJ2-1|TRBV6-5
ASNPDLIGYNEQF
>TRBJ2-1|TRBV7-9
ASSSFRGLAGGNEQF
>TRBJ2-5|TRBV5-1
ASRAEETQY
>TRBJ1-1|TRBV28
ASSATGAVTEAF
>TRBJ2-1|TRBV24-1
ATSGALGSYNEQF
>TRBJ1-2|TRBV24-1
ATSEPDREPYGYT
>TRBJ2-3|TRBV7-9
ASSPGGRGGSDTQY
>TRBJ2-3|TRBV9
ASSGHGTSKD
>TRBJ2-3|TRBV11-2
ASSSHRTSGTDTQY
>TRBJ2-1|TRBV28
ASPPGRQYNEQF
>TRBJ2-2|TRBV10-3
ATSGERSNTGELF
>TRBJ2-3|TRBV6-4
ASSPGTGGEERQY
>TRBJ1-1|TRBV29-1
SVEQGSTEAF
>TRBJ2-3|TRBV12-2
ASRLAPWDTDTQY
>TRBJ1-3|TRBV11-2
ASSSGTTGNTIY